This T cell receptor beta chain was recovered during a study of blood T cell repertoires in COVID-19. For the study at large: Some COVID-19 samples were acute and others convalescent; all came from the United States, Italy and Spain. T cells, B-cell-depleted T cells, or PBMCs provided the cDNA or gDNA that served as material.

Original processing notes: The assay estimated nucleated cells by amplifying reference gene primers. The method was immunoSEQ multiplex PCR; TCRdb's version includes in-frame clones alone and lacks a portion of them. V, J and clone size are taken as reported in that table, and D and trimming were inferred from the DNA itself. The sample holds tens of thousands of clones; approximately 84% are singletons and the top ten take 11%. The CDR3 runs to 14 residues. V shed 4 bases and J shed 4 bases, with 13 bases lying between them. Germline CDR1 reads LNHDA; CDR2 reads SQIVND (reference sequence). This clonotype was obtained from a man between 65 and 85 years old with active or convalescent COVID-19. The chain recombines TRBV19 with TRBJ1-1, with D possibly TRBD1 on 6 matching bases. Input material: peripheral blood. CDR3 amino acids: CASSTQGGPTEAFF. The CDR3 DNA sequence: TGTGCCAGTAGTACCCAAGGGGGACCCACTGAAGCTTTCTTT.